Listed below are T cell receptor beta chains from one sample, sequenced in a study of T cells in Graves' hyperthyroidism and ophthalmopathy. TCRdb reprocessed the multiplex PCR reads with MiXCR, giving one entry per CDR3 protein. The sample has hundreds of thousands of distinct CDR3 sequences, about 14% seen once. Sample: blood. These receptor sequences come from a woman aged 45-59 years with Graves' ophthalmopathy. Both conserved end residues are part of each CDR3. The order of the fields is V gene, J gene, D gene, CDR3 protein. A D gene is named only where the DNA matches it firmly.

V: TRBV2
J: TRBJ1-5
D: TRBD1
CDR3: CASVGQDVRQPQHF

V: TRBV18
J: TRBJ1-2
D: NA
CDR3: CASSPPETYGYTF

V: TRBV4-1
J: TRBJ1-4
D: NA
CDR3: CATAGGSTNEKLFF

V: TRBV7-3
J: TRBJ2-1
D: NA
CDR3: CASSPRNVNEQFF

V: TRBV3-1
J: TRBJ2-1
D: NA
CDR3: CASKQPGLEDNEQFF

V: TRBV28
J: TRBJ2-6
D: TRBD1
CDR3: CASRLHPGQGLFGANVLTF

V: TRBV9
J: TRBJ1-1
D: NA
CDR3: CASSVEGRQGGKAFF

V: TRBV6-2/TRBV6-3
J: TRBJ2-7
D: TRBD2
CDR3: CASRNLAGELYEQYF

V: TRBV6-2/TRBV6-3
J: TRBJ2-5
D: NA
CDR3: CASSYLGSPTRETQYF

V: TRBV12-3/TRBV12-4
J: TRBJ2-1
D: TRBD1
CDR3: CASSETTGYNEQFF